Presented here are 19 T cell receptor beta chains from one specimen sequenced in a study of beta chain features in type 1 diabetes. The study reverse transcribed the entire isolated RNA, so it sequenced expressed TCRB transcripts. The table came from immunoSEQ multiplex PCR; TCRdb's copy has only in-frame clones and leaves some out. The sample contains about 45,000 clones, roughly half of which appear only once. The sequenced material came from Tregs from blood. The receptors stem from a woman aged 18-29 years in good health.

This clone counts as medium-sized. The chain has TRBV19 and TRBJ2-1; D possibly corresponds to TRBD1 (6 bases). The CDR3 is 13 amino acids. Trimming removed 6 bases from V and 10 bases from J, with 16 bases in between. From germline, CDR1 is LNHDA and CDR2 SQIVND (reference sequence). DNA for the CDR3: TGTGCCAGTAGGGACACAGGGAAAAGGGAGCAGTTCTTC. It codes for CASRDTGKREQFF.

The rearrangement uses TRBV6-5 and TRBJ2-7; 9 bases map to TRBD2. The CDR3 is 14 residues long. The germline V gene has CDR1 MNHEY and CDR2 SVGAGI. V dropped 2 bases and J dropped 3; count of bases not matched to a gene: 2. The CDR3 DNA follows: TGTGCCAGCAGTTACGCGGGAGGGTACTACGAGCAGTACTTC. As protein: CASSYAGGYYEQYF.

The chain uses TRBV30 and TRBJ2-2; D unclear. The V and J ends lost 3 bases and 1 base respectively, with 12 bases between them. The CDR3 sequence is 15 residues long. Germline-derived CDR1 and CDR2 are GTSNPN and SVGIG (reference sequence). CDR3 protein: CAWRNLAGNTGELFF. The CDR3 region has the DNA TGTGCCTGGAGAAATTTGGCAGGGAACACCGGGGAGCTGTTTTTT.

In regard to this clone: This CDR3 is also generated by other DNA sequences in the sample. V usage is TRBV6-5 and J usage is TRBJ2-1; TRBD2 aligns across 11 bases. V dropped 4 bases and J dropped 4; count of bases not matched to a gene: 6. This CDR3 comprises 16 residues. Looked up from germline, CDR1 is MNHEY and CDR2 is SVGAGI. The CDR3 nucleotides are TGTGCCAGCAGTTTGGTGCTAGCGGGGGGTTACAATGAGCAGTTCTTC. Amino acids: CASSLVLAGGYNEQFF.

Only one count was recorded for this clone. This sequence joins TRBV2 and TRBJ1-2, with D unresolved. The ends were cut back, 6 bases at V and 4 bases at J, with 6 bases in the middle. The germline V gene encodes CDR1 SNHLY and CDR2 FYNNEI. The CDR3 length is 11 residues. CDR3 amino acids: CASSPIYGYTF. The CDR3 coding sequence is TGTGCCAGCAGCCCTATCTATGGCTACACCTTC.

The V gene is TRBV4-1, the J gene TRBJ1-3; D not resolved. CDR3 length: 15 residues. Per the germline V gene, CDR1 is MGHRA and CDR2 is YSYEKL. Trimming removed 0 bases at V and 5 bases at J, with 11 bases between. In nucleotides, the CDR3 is TGCGCCAGCAGCCAAGAATACCGAGGAAGAAACACCATATATTTT. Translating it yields CASSQEYRGRNTIYF.

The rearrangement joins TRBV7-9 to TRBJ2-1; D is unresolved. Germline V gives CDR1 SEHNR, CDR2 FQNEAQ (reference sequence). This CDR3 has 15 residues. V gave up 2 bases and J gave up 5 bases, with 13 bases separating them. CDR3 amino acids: CASSLRSTNNNEQFF. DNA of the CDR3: TGTGCCAGCAGCTTAAGGTCAACTAATAACAATGAGCAGTTCTTC.

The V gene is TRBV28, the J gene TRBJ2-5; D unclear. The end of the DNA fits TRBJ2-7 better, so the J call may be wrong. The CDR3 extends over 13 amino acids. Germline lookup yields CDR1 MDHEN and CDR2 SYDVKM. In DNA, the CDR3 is TGTGCCAGCAGTTTTACTCGAGACTACGAGCAGTACTTC. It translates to CASSFTRDYEQYF.

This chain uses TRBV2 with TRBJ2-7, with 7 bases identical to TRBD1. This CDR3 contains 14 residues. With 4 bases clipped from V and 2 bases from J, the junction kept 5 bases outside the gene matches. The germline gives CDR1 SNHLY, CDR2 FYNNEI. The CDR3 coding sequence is TGTGCCAGCAGTGGACAGGGCTATACCTACGAGCAGTACTTC. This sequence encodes CASSGQGYTYEQYF.

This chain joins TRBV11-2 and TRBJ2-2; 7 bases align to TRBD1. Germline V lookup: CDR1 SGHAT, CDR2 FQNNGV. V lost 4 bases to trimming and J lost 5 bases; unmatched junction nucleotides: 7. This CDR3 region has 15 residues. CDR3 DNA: TGTGCCAGCAGCTCGACAGGGAGAGGGACCGGGGAGCTGTTTTTT. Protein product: CASSSTGRGTGELFF.

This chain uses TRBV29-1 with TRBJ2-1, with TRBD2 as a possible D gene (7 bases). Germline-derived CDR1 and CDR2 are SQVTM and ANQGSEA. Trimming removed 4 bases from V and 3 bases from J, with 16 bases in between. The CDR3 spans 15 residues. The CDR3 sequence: CSVVVGGGVYNEQFF. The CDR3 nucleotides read TGCAGCGTTGTAGTAGGGGGAGGGGTCTACAATGAGCAGTTCTTC.

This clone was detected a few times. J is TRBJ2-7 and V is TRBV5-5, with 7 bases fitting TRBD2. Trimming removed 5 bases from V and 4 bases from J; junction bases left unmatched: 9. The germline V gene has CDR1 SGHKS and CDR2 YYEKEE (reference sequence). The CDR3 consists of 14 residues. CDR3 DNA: TGTGCCAGCAGGGCGGGGGATCCCAGGTACGAGCAGTACTTC. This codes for CASRAGDPRYEQYF.

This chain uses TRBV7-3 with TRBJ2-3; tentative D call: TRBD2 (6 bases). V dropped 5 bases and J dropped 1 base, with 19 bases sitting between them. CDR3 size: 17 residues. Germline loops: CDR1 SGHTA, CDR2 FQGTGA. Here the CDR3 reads CASSPIASGWGTDTQYF. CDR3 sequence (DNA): TGTGCCAGCAGCCCGATAGCCAGCGGGTGGGGCACAGATACGCAGTATTTT.

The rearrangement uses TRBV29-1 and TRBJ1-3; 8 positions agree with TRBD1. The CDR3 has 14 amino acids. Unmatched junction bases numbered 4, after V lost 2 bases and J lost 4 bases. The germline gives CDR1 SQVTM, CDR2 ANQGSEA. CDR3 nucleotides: TGCAGCGTTGAACAGGGGGCAACCGGAAACACCATATATTTT. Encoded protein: CSVEQGATGNTIYF.

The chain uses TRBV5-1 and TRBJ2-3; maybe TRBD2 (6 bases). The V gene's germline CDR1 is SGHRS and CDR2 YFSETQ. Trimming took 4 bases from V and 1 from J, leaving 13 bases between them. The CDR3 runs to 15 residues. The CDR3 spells CASSPRRDRTDTQYF. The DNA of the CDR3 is TGCGCCAGCAGCCCACGGCGGGACCGCACAGATACGCAGTATTTT.

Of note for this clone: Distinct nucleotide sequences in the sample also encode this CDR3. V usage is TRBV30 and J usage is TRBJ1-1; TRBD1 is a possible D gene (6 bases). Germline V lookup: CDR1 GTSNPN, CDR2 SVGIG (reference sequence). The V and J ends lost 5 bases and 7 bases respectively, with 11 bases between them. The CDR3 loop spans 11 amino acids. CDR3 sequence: CAWSDRGEAFF. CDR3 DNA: TGTGCCTGGTCGGACAGAGGTGAAGCTTTCTTT.

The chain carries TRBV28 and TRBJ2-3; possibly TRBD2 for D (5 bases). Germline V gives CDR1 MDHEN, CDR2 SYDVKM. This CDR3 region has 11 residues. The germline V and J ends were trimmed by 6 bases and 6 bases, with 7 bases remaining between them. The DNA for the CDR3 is TGTGCCAGCAGCCGGAGGGATACGCAGTATTTT. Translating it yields CASSRRDTQYF.

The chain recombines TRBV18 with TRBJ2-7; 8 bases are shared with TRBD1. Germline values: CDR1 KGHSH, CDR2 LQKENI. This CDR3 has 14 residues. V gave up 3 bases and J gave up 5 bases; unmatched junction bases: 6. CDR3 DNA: TGTGCCAGCTCACCGGGGACAGGAAGGAACGAGCAGTACTTC. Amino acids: CASSPGTGRNEQYF.

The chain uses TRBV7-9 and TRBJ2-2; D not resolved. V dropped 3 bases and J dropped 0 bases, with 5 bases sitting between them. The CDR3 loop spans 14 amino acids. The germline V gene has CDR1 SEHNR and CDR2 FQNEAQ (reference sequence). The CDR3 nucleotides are TGTGCCAGCAGCTTTCAAACGAACACCGGGGAGCTGTTTTTT. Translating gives CASSFQTNTGELFF.